Listed here are 29 T cell receptor beta chains from one sample, sequenced in a study of identical twins. TCRdb independently ran MiXCR on the 5' RACE reads; one entry per CDR3 protein. The sample holds roughly 470,000 distinct CDR3 sequences, roughly an eighth seen once. The same sample was also used in a study of yellow fever vaccine responses in identical twins.

Sequenced material: CD4+ T cells sorted from blood. The source is a young woman in good health.

This clonotype appeared a few times. The chain has TRBV27 and TRBJ2-7; the D call may be TRBD1 or TRBD2 (5 bases each). V lost 1 base to trimming and J lost 7 bases, with 8 bases between them. Germline V gives CDR1 MNHEY, CDR2 SMNVEV (reference sequence). The CDR3 has 12 residues. Here the CDR3 DNA reads TGTGCCAGCAGTTTATTGTGGGGGGAGCAGTACTTC. Protein product: CASSLLWGEQYF.

There are many counts of this clonotype. The chain is built from TRBV10-3 and TRBJ2-3, with D perhaps matching TRBD1 or TRBD2 (5 bases each). Trimming shortened V by 10 bases and J by 1 base, and 15 bases separated the two germline ends. CDR1 and CDR2 from the germline V gene are ENHRY and SYGVKD. CDR3 length equals 14 residues. CDR3 sequence reads: CATQPGAGTDTQYF. Written as DNA, the CDR3 is TGTGCCACCCAACCCGGGGCAGGCACAGATACGCAGTATTTT.

V gene TRBV12-3 or TRBV12-4 combines with J gene TRBJ2-2, with TRBD1 matching 8 bases. Germline trimming cut 5 bases from V and 7 bases from J; bases unmatched to any gene: 6. The CDR3 is 14 amino acids. The CDR3 loop reads CASSPQGAYGELFF. Here the CDR3 DNA reads TGTGCCAGCAGTCCCCAGGGGGCTTACGGGGAGCTGTTTTTT.

This clonotype turned up a few times. The gene calls are TRBV24-1 and TRBJ2-7; D not certain. The V end was cut by 4 bases, the J end by 4 bases, with 10 bases between. CDR1 KGHDR and CDR2 SFDVKD come from the germline V gene. This CDR3 is built from 13 residues. CDR3 region: CATSDGTTYEQYF. Written as DNA, the CDR3 is TGTGCCACCAGTGACGGAACGACTTACGAGCAGTACTTC.

This clonotype was seen ten or more times. This chain links TRBV20-1 with TRBJ2-1, with TRBD1 as a possible D gene (5 bases). CDR3 length: 13 residues. Germline loops: CDR1 DFQATT, CDR2 SNEGSKA (reference sequence). Trimming shortened V by 6 bases and J by 2 bases, and 11 bases separated the two germline ends. In DNA, the CDR3 is TGCAGTGCCCCCCAACAGGCCTACAATGAGCAGTTCTTC. This gives the protein CSAPQQAYNEQFF.

This clonotype was recorded at least ten times. V and J are TRBV5-1 and TRBJ2-1; 14 positions match TRBD2. Germline assignment: CDR1 SGHRS and CDR2 YFSETQ. The CDR3 has 15 amino acids. V shed 3 bases, J shed 9 bases, and the junction held 5 bases outside the gene matches. In nucleotides, the CDR3 is TGCGCCAGCAGCTCGGGACTAGCGGGAGTTAGTGAGCAGTTCTTC. Residues: CASSSGLAGVSEQFF. The full variable domain, completed using reference TRBV5-1 and TRBJ2-1, is KAGVTQTPRYLIKTRGQQVTLSCSPISGHRSVSWYQQTPGQGLQFLFEYFSETQRNKGNFPGRFSGRQFSNSRSEMNVSTLELGDSALYLCASSSGLAGVSEQFFGPGTRLTVL.

This clonotype was counted a few times. V usage is TRBV19 and J usage is TRBJ2-1; no clear D gene. Germline-derived CDR1 and CDR2 are LNHDA and SQIVND (reference sequence). The CDR3 consists of 15 residues. The V and J ends lost 7 bases and 0 bases respectively, with 13 bases between them. CDR3 coding DNA: TGTGCCAGTACGCTGGACCGAAGCTCCTACAATGAGCAGTTCTTC. Protein product: CASTLDRSSYNEQFF.

This clonotype has a count of ten or more. The chain is built from TRBV3-1 and TRBJ2-1; TRBD2 aligns across 10 bases. V dropped 6 bases and J dropped 4; count of bases not matched to a gene: 3. Germline V gene sequence: CDR1 LGHDT, CDR2 YNNKEL (reference sequence). This CDR3 region has 14 residues. The CDR3: CASRTSGPYNEQFF. The CDR3 nucleotides read TGTGCCAGCAGGACTAGCGGGCCGTACAATGAGCAGTTCTTC.

This clonotype has just a few counts. The genes are TRBV2 and TRBJ2-5, with 10 nucleotides matching TRBD2. This CDR3 has 15 residues. Germline V gene sequence: CDR1 SNHLY, CDR2 FYNNEI. J gave up 5 bases and V 5 bases, and 8 bases lay outside the gene matches. The CDR3 nucleotides read TGTGCCAGCAGTAAAGAAGCGGGAGGGTGGGAGACCCAGTACTTC. This codes for CASSKEAGGWETQYF.

This clonotype turned up a few times. This chain uses TRBV5-4 with TRBJ2-1; TRBD2 might be the D (6 bases). This CDR3 has 17 amino acids. Trimming cost V 4 bases and J 8 bases, with 25 bases left between them. Looked up from germline, CDR1 is SGHNT and CDR2 is YYREEE (reference sequence). In DNA form, the CDR3 reads TGTGCCAGCAGCCCCGGGGGTCGTGGTACACTCGGGGATGAGCAGTTCTTC. Protein product: CASSPGGRGTLGDEQFF.

The CDR3 coding sequence is TGTGCCAGCAGCGTAGAAGGGGCCCTAGCGGGAGGGCTGGAGACCCAGTACTTC. This sequence encodes CASSVEGALAGGLETQYF. V gene TRBV9 combines with J gene TRBJ2-5, with 12 bases fitting TRBD2. The CDR3 totals 18 residues. Trimming removed 0 bases from V and 5 bases from J; junction bases left unmatched: 11. Germline CDR1 and CDR2: SGDLS and YYNGEE.

This chain uses TRBV6-1 with TRBJ1-1; perhaps TRBD1 as D (5 bases). Between the trimmed V and J ends, which lost 6 bases and 5 bases, there was a span of 16 bases. The CDR3 extends over 14 amino acids. Germline CDR1 reads MNHNS; CDR2 reads SASEGT. The CDR3 DNA follows: TGTGCCAGCAGCCTAACTACAGGAACTACTGAAGCTTTCTTT. It encodes CASSLTTGTTEAFF.

This clonotype came up a few times. The chain couples TRBV7-6 to TRBJ2-7; unclear D gene. Germline lookup yields CDR1 SGHVS and CDR2 FNYEAQ. The V gene lost 0 bases and the J gene lost 2 bases, with 11 bases spanning the gap. The length of the CDR3 is 15 residues. CDR3: CASSLAAGKAYEQYF. CDR3 nucleotide sequence: TGTGCCAGCAGCTTAGCGGCAGGTAAAGCCTACGAGCAGTACTTC.

This clonotype was seen a handful of times. The chain carries TRBV7-2 and TRBJ2-7; TRBD1 might be the D (5 bases). Germline V CDR1 and CDR2: SGHTA, FQGNSA. Trimming took 1 base from V and 7 from J, leaving 11 bases between them. The CDR3 totals 13 residues. This CDR3 is CASSLDRLGEQYF. The CDR3 DNA reads TGTGCCAGCAGCTTAGACAGGTTGGGAGAGCAGTACTTC. Variable domain in full (rest from reference TRBV7-2 and TRBJ2-7): GAGVSQSPSNKVTEKGKDVELRCDPISGHTALYWYRQSLGQGLEFLIYFQGNSAPDKSGLPSDRFSAERTGGSVSTLTIQRTQQEDSAVYLCASSLDRLGEQYFGPGTRLTVT.

The chain joins TRBV6-2 or TRBV6-3 to TRBJ1-1; the D is unclear. The V end lost 3 bases, the J end lost 3 bases, and 11 bases lay between the germline ends. Germline V gene sequence: CDR1 MNHEY, CDR2 SVGEGT. CDR3 length: 14 amino acids. The DNA of the CDR3 is TGTGCCAGCAGTTATTCCAGACTTTACACTGAAGCTTTCTTT. Its translation: CASSYSRLYTEAFF.

This clonotype showed up many times. V is TRBV12-3 or TRBV12-4 and J is TRBJ2-2; weak D call: TRBD1 (5 bases). The CDR3 extends over 14 amino acids. V lost 3 bases and J 6 bases, leaving 11 bases between the germline ends. The CDR3 DNA reads as TGTGCCAGCAGTTTTTGGGGCGGATCCGGGGAGCTGTTTTTT. It translates to CASSFWGGSGELFF.

The rearrangement links TRBV5-1 to TRBJ1-6; D unclear. Germline CDR1 and CDR2: SGHRS and YFSETQ. This CDR3 has 15 amino acids. The V end lost 0 bases, the J end lost 10 bases, and 14 bases lay between the germline ends. The CDR3 DNA is TGCGCCAGCAGCTTGGCCGCCGGCGGGGAATCACCCCTCCACTTT. Translated: CASSLAAGGESPLHF.

This clonotype appeared many times. V usage is TRBV5-1 and J usage is TRBJ2-3, with 7 bases identical to TRBD1. Germline trimming cut 2 bases from V and 8 bases from J; bases unmatched to any gene: 5. The germline V gene has CDR1 SGHRS and CDR2 YFSETQ. The CDR3 length is 13 residues. As DNA, the CDR3 is TGCGCCAGCAGCTTTGAAGGGGGCGTTACGCAGTATTTT. Its protein is CASSFEGGVTQYF.

This clonotype has only a few counts. This chain joins TRBV4-2 and TRBJ2-3, with D tentatively TRBD2 (5 bases). The CDR3 covers 15 residues. V lost 3 bases and J lost 7, with 17 bases in between. Germline V lookup: CDR1 LGHNA, CDR2 YNFKEQ. The CDR3 bases are TGTGCCAGCAGCCAGCCCCCTGGAGGCGATCATACGCAGTATTTT. Protein sequence: CASSQPPGGDHTQYF.

The chain carries TRBV11-3 and TRBJ2-5; perhaps TRBD1 as D (6 bases). With 5 bases removed from V and 3 bases from J, the gap between germline ends came to 10 bases. The CDR3 covers 13 residues. CDR1 SGHNT and CDR2 YENEEA come from the germline V gene. This chain's CDR3 is CASSVNREETQYF. In DNA, the CDR3 is TGTGCCAGCAGCGTTAACAGGGAAGAGACCCAGTACTTC.

V is TRBV9 and J is TRBJ1-1; D unresolved. Germline-derived CDR1 and CDR2 are SGDLS and YYNGEE. This CDR3 comprises 13 residues. V lost 3 bases to trimming and J lost 5 bases, with 11 bases between them. The CDR3, as DNA: TGTGCCAGCAGCGCGCCGTCGGGGACTGAAGCTTTCTTT. Its protein product is CASSAPSGTEAFF. The whole variable domain, remainder taken from reference TRBV9 and TRBJ1-1, is DSGVTQTPKHLITATGQRVTLRCSPRSGDLSVYWYQQSLDQGLQFLIQYYNGEERAKGNILERFSAQQFPDLHSELNLSSLELGDSALYFCASSAPSGTEAFFGQGTRLTVV.

The chain employs TRBV7-2 and TRBJ2-7, with 10 bases lining up with TRBD1. The CDR3 is 14 residues long. V lost 5 bases to trimming and J lost 6 bases; unmatched junction nucleotides: 7. CDR1 SGHTA and CDR2 FQGNSA come from the germline V gene. This CDR3 is CASSRDRGLAEQYF. For the CDR3, the DNA is TGTGCCAGCAGCAGAGACAGGGGGCTTGCCGAGCAGTACTTC.

The rearrangement uses TRBV12-3 or TRBV12-4 and TRBJ2-1; no reliable D call. The length of the CDR3 is 11 residues. Trimming shortened V by 3 bases and J by 9 bases, and 6 bases separated the two germline ends. The CDR3 DNA sequence: TGTGCCAGCAGTTTTACTCTTGAGCAGTTCTTC. Translating gives CASSFTLEQFF.

This clonotype was recorded a few times. The chain combines TRBV2 with TRBJ2-7, with 15 positions matching TRBD2. The J segment lost 0 bases and the V segment lost 8 bases, leaving 11 bases of the junction unmatched. Looked up from germline, CDR1 is SNHLY and CDR2 is FYNNEI. The CDR3 is made up of 18 amino acids. In nucleotides, the CDR3 is TGTGCCAGCTACACGGGACTAGCGGGAGGATTTTCCTCCTACGAGCAGTACTTC. Translated: CASYTGLAGGFSSYEQYF.

Ten or more counts support this clonotype. This rearrangement joins TRBV7-9 to TRBJ2-2; 9 nucleotides match TRBD1. The CDR3 has 16 residues. Germline CDR1 SEHNR, CDR2 FQNEAQ (reference sequence). The V gene end was trimmed by 6 bases and the J gene end by 0 bases; junction bases not matched to a gene: 5. CDR3 region: CASSSRTGANTGELFF. CDR3 coding DNA: TGTGCCAGCAGTTCACGGACAGGGGCGAACACCGGGGAGCTGTTTTTT.

In its sample, this clonotype was seen a few times. V and J are TRBV14 and TRBJ1-1; D not certain. The length of the CDR3 is 16 residues. The ends were cut back, 1 base at V and 3 bases at J, with 15 bases in the middle. Looked up from germline, CDR1 is SGHDN and CDR2 is FVKESK. This chain's CDR3 is CASSQVGKKAYTEAFF. CDR3 nucleotide sequence: TGTGCCAGCAGCCAAGTGGGAAAGAAGGCGTACACTGAAGCTTTCTTT. Combining the CDR3 with reference TRBV14 and TRBJ1-1 gives the whole variable domain EAGVTQFPSHSVIEKGQTVTLRCDPISGHDNLYWYRRVMGKEIKFLLHFVKESKQDESGMPNNRFLAERTGGTYSTLKVQPAELEDSGVYFCASSQVGKKAYTEAFFGQGTRLTVV.

The chain has TRBV28 and TRBJ2-1, with 8 positions matching TRBD2. The germline CDR1 and CDR2 sequences are MDHEN and SYDVKM. The CDR3 has 16 amino acids. V shed 5 bases and J 7 bases; nucleotides not matched to a gene: 13. CDR3 loop: CASSPRGAGGMNEQFF. CDR3 nucleotide sequence: TGTGCCAGCAGTCCCCGTGGGGCGGGAGGCATGAATGAGCAGTTCTTC.

This clonotype was seen more than once but under ten times. The chain combines TRBV12-5 with TRBJ2-1, with D possibly matching TRBD2 (6 bases). CDR1 LGHNT and CDR2 FRNRAP come from the germline V gene. V was pared by 4 bases and J by 5 bases, with 9 bases between. The CDR3 covers 13 residues. CDR3 coding DNA: TGTGCTAGTGGTTCCCCGGGGGACAATGAGCAGTTCTTC. It specifies CASGSPGDNEQFF.

The table lists this clonotype with a few counts. This rearrangement joins TRBV5-5 to TRBJ2-1; 9 bases map to TRBD1. Trimming at V came to 4 bases and at J to 7 bases, leaving 9 bases not matched to a gene. Germline lookup yields CDR1 SGHKS and CDR2 YYEKEE (reference sequence). The CDR3 runs 15 residues. CDR3 region: CASSGRTGVDNEQFF. In DNA form, the CDR3 reads TGTGCCAGCAGCGGGAGGACAGGGGTGGATAATGAGCAGTTCTTC.